This TCR beta chain is drawn from a study of blood T cell repertoires in COVID-19. Overall study context: PBMCs, B-cell-depleted T cells, or T cells provided the cDNA or gDNA that made up the material.

Researchers sorted participants into cohorts using their self-reported clinical history. Recovered Cohort 3 donors showed two negative PCRs, clearance, or symptom resolution. The CDR3 contains 16 residues. Germline V CDR1 and CDR2: SGHRS, YFSETQ. After removal of 0 bases from V and 4 bases from J, the junction contained 7 bases not matched to a gene. The method was immunoSEQ multiplex PCR; TCRdb's version includes in-frame clones alone and lacks a portion of them. The sample includes approximately 300,000 clones, roughly 87% of them seen just once. The rearrangement links TRBV5-1 to TRBJ2-5; 9 bases align to TRBD1. The sample taken for sequencing was PBMCs or T cells enriched from blood (not recorded which). This TCR derives from a woman in her thirties who had recovered from COVID-19. The CDR3 DNA reads TGCGCCAGCAGCTTGGCCGGGACAGGGATGTTAGAGACCCAGTACTTC. Encoded protein: CASSLAGTGMLETQYF.